The TCR beta chain described here comes from a study of T cell responses to AZD1222 COVID-19 vaccine. Broader study findings: Along spike, vaccine-associated CD4 TCRs were found throughout, with dominance at 160-218 and 743-854. Donors, mostly white British, included more females; clonal diversity was possibly underestimated. The study reported that nearly half of spike-specific TCRs target unmutated variant regions.

This CDR3 spans 16 amino acids. V gave up 0 bases and J gave up 8 bases, with 15 bases separating them. The germline V gene encodes CDR1 SGHRS and CDR2 YFSETQ. With regard to this clone: The antigen is not known.

Some clones are missing from TCRdb's copy, which holds only in-frame ones; the method was immunoSEQ multiplex PCR. The sample has 80,000 to 100,000 clones, 65% to 90% seen once. This rearrangement joins TRBV5-1 to TRBJ1-6; possibly TRBD1 for D (5 bases). This sequence originates from an adult in good health. The source material was peripheral blood, sampled on day 0 of AZD1222 vaccination. CDR3 in amino acids: CASSLGGGETYSPLHF. The CDR3, as DNA: TGCGCCAGCAGCTTGGGGGGCGGAGAAACCTATTCACCCCTCCACTTT.